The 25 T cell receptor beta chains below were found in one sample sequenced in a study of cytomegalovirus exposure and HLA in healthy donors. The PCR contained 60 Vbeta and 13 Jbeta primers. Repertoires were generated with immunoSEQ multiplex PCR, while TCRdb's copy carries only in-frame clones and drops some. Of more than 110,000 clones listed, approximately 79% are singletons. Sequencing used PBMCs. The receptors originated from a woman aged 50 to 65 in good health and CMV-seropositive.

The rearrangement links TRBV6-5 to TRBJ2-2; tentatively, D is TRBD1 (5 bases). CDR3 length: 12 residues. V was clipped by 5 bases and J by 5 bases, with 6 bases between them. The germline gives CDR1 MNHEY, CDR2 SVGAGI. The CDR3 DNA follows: TGTGCCAGCAGTGGGGCTACCGGGGAGCTGTTTTTT. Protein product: CASSGATGELFF.

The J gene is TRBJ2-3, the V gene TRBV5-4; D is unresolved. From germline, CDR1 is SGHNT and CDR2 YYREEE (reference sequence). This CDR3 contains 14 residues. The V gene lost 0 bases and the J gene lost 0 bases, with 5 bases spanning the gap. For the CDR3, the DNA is TGTGCCAGCAGCTTGGACGGGAGCACAGATACGCAGTATTTT. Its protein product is CASSLDGSTDTQYF.

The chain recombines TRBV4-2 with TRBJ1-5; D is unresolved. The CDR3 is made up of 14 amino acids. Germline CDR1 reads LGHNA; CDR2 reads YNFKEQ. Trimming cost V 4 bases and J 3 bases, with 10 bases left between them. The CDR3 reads CASSRGGVNQPQHF. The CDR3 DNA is TGTGCCAGCAGCCGAGGAGGTGTCAATCAGCCCCAGCATTTT.

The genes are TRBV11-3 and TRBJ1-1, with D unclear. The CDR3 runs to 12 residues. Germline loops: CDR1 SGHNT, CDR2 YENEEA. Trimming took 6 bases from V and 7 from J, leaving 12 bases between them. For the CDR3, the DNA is TGTGCCAGCAGGGAGGGCGAGGGTGAAGCTTTCTTT. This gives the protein CASREGEGEAFF.

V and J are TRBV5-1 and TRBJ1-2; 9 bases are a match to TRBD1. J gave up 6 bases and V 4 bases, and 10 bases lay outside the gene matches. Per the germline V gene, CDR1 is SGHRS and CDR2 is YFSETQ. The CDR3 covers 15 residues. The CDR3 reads CASSGTGGVSDGYTF. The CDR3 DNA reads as TGCGCCAGCAGCGGAACAGGGGGCGTATCGGATGGCTACACCTTC. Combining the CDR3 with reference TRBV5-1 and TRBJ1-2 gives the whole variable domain KAGVTQTPRYLIKTRGQQVTLSCSPISGHRSVSWYQQTPGQGLQFLFEYFSETQRNKGNFPGRFSGRQFSNSRSEMNVSTLELGDSALYLCASSGTGGVSDGYTFGSGTRLTVV.

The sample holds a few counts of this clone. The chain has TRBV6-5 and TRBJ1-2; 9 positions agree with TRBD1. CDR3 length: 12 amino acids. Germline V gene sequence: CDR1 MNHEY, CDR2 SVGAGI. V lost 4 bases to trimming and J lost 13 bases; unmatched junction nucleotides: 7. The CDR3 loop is CASSSQGTGRTF. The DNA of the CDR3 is TGTGCCAGCAGTTCACAGGGGACAGGGCGCACCTTC.

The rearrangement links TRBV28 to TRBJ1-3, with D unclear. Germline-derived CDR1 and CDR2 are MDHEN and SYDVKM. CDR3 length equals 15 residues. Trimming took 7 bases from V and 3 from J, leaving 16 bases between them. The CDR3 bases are TGTGCCAGCACTCAATCCAGGAGCGGTGGAAACACCATATATTTT. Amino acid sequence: CASTQSRSGGNTIYF.

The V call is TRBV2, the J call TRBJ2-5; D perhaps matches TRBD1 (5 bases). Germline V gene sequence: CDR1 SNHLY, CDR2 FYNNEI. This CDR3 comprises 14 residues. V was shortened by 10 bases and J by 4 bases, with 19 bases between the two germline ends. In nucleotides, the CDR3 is TGTGCCACCAACCCTCAGGGAAATGCAGAGACCCAGTACTTC. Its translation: CATNPQGNAETQYF.

Written as DNA, the CDR3 is TGTGCCAGCAGCCCCGAGCGGACCTATGGCTACACCTTC. Amino acid sequence: CASSPERTYGYTF. The chain links TRBV7-3 to TRBJ1-2; D not resolved. CDR3 length equals 13 residues. Trimming stripped 5 bases from V and 4 bases from J, with 11 bases between. Germline assignment: CDR1 SGHTA and CDR2 FQGTGA.

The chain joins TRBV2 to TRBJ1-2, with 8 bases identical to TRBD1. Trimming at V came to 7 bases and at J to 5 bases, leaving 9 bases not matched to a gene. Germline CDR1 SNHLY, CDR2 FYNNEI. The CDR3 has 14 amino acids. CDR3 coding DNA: TGTGCCAGCAAGCCGGCAGGGGGCTGGTATGGCTACACCTTC. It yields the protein CASKPAGGWYGYTF. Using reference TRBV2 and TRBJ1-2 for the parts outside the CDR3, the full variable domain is EPEVTQTPSHQVTQMGQEVILRCVPISNHLYFYWYRQILGQKVEFLVSFYNNEISEKSEIFDDQFSVERPDGSNFTLKIRSTKLEDSAMYFCASKPAGGWYGYTFGSGTRLTVV.

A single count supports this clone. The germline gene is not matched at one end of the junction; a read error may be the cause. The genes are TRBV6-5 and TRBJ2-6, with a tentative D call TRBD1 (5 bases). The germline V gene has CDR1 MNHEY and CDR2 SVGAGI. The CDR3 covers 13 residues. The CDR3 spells CASSQSGANGLTF. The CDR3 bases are TGTGCCAGCAGCCAGTCTGGGGCCAACGGCCTGACTTTC.

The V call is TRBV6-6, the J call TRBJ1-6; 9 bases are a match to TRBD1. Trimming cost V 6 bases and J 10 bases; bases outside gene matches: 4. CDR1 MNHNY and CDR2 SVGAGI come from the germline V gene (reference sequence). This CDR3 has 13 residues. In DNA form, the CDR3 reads TGTGCCAGCAGCCGGGACAGGGACTCACCCCTCCACTTT. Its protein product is CASSRDRDSPLHF.

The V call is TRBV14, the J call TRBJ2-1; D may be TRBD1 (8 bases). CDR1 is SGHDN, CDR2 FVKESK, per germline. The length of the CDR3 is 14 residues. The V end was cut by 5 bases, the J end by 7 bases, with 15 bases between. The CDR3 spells CASSGNRGGNEQFF. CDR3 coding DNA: TGTGCCAGCAGCGGGAACAGGGGGGGTAATGAGCAGTTCTTC. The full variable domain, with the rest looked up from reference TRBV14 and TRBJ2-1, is EAGVTQFPSHSVIEKGQTVTLRCDPISGHDNLYWYRRVMGKEIKFLLHFVKESKQDESGMPNNRFLAERTGGTYSTLKVQPAELEDSGVYFCASSGNRGGNEQFFGPGTRLTVL.

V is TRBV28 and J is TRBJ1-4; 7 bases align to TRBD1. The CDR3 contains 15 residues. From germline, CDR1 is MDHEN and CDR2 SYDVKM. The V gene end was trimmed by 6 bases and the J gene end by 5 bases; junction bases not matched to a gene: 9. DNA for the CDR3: TGTGCCAGCAGCCGTTACGGGACAGCCAATGAAAAACTGTTTTTT. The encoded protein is CASSRYGTANEKLFF. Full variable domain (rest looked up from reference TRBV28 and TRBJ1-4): DVKVTQSSRYLVKRTGEKVFLECVQDMDHENMFWYRQDPGLGLRLIYFSYDVKMKEKGDIPEGYSVSREKKERFSLILESASTNQTSMYLCASSRYGTANEKLFFGSGTQLSVL.

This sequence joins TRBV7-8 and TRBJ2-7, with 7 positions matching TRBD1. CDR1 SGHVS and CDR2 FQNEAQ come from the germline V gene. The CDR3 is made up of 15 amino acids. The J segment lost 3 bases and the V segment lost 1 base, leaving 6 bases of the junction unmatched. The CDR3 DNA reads TGTGCCAGCAGCTTAGTCGTGAACAGGGGCTACGAGCAGTACTTC. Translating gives CASSLVVNRGYEQYF.

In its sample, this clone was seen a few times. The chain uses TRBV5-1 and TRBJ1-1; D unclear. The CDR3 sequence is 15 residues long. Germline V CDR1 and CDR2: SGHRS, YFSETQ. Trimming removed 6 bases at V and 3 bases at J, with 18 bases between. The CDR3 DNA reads TGCGCCAGCATCCGAGACTCGACTGAGGACACTGAAGCTTTCTTT. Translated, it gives CASIRDSTEDTEAFF. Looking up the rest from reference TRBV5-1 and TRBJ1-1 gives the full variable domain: KAGVTQTPRYLIKTRGQQVTLSCSPISGHRSVSWYQQTPGQGLQFLFEYFSETQRNKGNFPGRFSGRQFSNSRSEMNVSTLELGDSALYLCASIRDSTEDTEAFFGQGTRLTVV.

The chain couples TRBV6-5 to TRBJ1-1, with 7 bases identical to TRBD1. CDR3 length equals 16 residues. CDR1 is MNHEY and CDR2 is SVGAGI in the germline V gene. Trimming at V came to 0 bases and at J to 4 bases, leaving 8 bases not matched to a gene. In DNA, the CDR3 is TGTGCCAGCAGTTACTCGGGCAGGGGGTCCCTCACTGAAGCTTTCTTT. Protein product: CASSYSGRGSLTEAFF.

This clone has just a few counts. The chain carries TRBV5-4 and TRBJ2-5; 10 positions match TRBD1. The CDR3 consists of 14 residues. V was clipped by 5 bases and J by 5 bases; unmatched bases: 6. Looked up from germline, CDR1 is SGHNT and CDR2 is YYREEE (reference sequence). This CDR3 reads CASRRTGGYETQYF. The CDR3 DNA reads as TGTGCCAGCAGACGGACAGGGGGGTATGAGACCCAGTACTTC.

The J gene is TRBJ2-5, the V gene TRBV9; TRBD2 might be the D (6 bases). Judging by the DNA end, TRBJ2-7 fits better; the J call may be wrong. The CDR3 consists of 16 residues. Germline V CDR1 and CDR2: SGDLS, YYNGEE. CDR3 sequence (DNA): TGTGCCAGCAGCCCTCTCCCACGGGGGAAGCTCCACGAGCAGTACTTC. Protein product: CASSPLPRGKLHEQYF.

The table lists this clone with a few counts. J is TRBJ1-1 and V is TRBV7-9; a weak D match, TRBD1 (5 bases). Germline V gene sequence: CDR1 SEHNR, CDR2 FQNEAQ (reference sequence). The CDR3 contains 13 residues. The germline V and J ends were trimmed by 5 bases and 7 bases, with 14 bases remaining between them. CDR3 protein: CASSPYRGLEAFF. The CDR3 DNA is TGTGCCAGCAGCCCGTATAGGGGCCTTGAAGCTTTCTTT.

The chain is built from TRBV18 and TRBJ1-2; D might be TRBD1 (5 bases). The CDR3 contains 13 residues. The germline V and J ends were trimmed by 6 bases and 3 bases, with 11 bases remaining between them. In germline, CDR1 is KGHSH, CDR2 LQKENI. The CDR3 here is CASSPGGDYGYTF. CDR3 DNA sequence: TGTGCCAGCTCCCCGGGAGGGGACTATGGCTACACCTTC.

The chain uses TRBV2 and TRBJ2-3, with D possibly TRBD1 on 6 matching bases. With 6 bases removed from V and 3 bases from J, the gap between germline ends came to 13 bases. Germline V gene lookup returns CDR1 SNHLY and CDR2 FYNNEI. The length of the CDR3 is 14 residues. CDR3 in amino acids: CASSPGDSTDTQYF. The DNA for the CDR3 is TGTGCCAGCAGCCCAGGGGATAGTACAGATACGCAGTATTTT.

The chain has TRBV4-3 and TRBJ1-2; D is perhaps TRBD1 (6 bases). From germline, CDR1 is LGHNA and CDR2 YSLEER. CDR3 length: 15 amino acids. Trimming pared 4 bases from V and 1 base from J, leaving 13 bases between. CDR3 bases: TGCGCCAGCAGCCTAGAAACAGGGAGTAACTATGGCTACACCTTC. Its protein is CASSLETGSNYGYTF.

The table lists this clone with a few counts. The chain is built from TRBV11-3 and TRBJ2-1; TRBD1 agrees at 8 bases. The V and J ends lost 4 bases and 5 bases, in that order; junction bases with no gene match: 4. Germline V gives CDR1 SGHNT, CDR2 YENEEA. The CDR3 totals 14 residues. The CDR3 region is CASSSPGQDNEQFF. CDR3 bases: TGTGCCAGCAGCTCTCCGGGACAGGACAATGAGCAGTTCTTC.

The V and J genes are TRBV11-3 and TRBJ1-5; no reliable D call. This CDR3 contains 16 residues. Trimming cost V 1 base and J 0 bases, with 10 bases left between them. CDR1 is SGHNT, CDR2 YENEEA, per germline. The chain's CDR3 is CASSLVLASSNQPQHF. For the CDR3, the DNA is TGTGCCAGCAGCTTAGTCTTAGCTTCTAGCAATCAGCCCCAGCATTTT.